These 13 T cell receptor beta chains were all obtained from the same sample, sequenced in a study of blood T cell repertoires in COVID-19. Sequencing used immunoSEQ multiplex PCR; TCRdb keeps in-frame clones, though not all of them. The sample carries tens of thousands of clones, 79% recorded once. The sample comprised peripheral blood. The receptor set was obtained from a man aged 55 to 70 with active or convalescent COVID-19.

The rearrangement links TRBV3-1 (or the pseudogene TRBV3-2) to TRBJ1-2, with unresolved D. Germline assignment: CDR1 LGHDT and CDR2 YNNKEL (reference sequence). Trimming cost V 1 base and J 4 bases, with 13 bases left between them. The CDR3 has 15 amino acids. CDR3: CASSQAERAFYGYTF. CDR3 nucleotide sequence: TGTGCCAGCAGCCAAGCCGAAAGAGCTTTCTATGGCTACACCTTC.

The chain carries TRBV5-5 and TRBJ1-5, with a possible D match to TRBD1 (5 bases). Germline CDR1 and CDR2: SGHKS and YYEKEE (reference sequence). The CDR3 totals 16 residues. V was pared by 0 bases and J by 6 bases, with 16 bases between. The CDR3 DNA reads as TGTGCCAGCAGCTTGGAGGGCAGGGAAATAACTCAGCCCCAGCATTTT. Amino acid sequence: CASSLEGREITQPQHF.

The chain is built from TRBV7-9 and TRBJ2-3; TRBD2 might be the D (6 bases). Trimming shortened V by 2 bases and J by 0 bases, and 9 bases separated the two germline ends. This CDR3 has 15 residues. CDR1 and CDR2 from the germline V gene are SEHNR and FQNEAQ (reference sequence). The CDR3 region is CASSLLTSSTDTQYF. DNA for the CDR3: TGTGCCAGCAGCTTATTGACTAGTAGCACAGATACGCAGTATTTT.

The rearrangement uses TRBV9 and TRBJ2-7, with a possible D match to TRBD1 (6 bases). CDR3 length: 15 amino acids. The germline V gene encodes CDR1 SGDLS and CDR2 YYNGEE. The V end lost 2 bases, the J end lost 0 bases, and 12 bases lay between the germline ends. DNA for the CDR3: TGTGCCAGCAGCGTTGGACAGCTGGACTCCTACGAGCAGTACTTC. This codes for CASSVGQLDSYEQYF.

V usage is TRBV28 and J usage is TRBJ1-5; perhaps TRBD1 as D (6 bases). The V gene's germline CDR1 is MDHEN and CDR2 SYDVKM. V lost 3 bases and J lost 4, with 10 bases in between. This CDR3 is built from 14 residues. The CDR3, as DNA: TGTGCCAGCAGTTTGCGGCAGGGGAATCAGCCCCAGCATTTT. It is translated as CASSLRQGNQPQHF.

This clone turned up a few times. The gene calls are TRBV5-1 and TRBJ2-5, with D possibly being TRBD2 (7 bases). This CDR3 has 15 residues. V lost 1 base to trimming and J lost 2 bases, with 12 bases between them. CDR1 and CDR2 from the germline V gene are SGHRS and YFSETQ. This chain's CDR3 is CASSLFGGRQETQYF. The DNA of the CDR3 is TGCGCCAGCAGCTTGTTCGGGGGGCGGCAAGAGACCCAGTACTTC. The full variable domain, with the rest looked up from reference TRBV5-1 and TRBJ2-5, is KAGVTQTPRYLIKTRGQQVTLSCSPISGHRSVSWYQQTPGQGLQFLFEYFSETQRNKGNFPGRFSGRQFSNSRSEMNVSTLELGDSALYLCASSLFGGRQETQYFGPGTRLLVL.

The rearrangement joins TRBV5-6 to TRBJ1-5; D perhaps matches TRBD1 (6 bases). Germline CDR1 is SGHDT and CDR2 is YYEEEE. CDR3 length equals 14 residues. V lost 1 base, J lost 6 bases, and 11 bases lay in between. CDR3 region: CASSLSLGAQPQHF. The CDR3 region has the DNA TGTGCCAGCAGCTTGTCCCTGGGGGCTCAGCCCCAGCATTTT.

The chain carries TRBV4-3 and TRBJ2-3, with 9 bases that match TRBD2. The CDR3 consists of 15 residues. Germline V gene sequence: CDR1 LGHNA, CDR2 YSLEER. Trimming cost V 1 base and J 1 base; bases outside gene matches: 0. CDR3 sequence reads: CASSQASGGTDTQYF. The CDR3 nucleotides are TGCGCCAGCAGCCAAGCTAGCGGGGGCACAGATACGCAGTATTTT.

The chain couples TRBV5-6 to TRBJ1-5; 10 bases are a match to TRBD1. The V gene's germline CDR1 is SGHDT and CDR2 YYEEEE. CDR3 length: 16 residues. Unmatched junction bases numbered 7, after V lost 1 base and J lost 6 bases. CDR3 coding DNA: TGTGCCAGCAGCTTGCTCCGGGACAGGGGTGCTCAGCCCCAGCATTTT. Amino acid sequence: CASSLLRDRGAQPQHF.

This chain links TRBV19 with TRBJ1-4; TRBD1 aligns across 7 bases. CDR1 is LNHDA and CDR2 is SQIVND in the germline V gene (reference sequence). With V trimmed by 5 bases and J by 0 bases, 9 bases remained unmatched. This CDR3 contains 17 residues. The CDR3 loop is CASSQLRDSATNEKLFF. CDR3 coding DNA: TGTGCCAGTAGTCAACTCCGGGACAGTGCAACTAATGAAAAACTGTTTTTT.

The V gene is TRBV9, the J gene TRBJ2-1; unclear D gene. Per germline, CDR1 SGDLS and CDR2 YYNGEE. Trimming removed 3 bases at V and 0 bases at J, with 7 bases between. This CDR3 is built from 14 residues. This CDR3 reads CASSGPSSYNEQFF. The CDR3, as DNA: TGTGCCAGCAGCGGCCCGAGCTCCTACAATGAGCAGTTCTTC.

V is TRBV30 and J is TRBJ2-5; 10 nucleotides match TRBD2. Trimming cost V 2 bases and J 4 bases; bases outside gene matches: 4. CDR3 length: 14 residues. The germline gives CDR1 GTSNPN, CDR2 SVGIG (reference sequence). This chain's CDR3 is CAWSSGGAGETQYF. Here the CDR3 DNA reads TGTGCCTGGAGTAGCGGGGGGGCGGGAGAGACCCAGTACTTC.

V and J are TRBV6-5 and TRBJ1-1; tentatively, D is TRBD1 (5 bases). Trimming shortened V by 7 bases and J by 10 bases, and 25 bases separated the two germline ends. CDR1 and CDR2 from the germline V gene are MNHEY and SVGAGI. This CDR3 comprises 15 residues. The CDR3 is CASTRRSGWGVLAFF. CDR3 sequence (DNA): TGTGCCAGCACCCGAAGGTCGGGGTGGGGGGTGTTAGCTTTCTTT.